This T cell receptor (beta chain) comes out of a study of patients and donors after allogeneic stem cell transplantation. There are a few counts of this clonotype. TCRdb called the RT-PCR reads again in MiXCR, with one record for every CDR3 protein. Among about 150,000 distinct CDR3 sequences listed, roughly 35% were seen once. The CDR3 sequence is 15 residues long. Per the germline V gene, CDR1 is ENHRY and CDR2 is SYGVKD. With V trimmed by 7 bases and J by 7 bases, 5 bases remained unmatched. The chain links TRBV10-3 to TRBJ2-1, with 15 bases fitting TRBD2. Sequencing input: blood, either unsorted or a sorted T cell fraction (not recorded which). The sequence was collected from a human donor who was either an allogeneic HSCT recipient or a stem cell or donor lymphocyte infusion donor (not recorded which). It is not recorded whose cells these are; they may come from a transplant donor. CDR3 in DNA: TGTGCCATCACCTCCGGGACTAGCGGGGGGAATGAGCAGTTCTTC. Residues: CAITSGTSGGNEQFF.